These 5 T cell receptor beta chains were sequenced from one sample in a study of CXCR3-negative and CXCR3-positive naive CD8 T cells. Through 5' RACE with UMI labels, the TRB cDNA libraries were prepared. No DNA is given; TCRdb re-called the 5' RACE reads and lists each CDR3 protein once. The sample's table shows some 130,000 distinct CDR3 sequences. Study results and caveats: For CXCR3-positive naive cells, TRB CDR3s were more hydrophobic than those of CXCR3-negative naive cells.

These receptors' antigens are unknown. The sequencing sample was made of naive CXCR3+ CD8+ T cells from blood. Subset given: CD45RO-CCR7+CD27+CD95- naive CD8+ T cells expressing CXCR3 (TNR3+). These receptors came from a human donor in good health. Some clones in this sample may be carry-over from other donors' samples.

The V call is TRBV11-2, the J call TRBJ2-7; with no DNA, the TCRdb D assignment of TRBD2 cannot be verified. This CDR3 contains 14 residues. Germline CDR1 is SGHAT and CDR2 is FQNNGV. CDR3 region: CASSFGTTDYEQYF.

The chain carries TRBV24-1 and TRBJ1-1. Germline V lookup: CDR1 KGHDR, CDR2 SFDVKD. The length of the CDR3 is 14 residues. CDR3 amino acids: CATSDGFTNTEAFF.

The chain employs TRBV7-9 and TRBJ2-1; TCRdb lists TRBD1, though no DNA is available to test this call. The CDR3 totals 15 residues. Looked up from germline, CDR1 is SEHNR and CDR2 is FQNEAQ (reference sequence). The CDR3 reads CASSFTGGWDNEQFF. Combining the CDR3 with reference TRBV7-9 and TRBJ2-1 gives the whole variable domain DTGVSQNPRHKITKRGQNVTFRCDPISEHNRLYWYRQTLGQGPEFLTYFQNEAQLEKSRLLSDRFSAERPKGSFSTLEIQRTEQGDSAMYLCASSFTGGWDNEQFFGPGTRLTVL.

The CDR3 sequence is CASSQDTGYNEQFF. The chain joins TRBV4-1 to TRBJ2-1; absent DNA, TCRdb's TRBD1 call cannot be checked. This CDR3 comprises 14 residues. Germline V gene lookup returns CDR1 MGHRA and CDR2 YSYEKL.

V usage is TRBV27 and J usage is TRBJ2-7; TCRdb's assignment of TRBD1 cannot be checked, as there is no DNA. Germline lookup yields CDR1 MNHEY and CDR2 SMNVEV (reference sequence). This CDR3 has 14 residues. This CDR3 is CASSFGTGFVEQYF.